The clone carrying this T cell receptor (beta chain) has ten or more counts. Its antigen is unidentified. The lymph nodes were axillary draining lymph nodes from breast cancer patients. TCRdb reanalysed the multiplex PCR reads using MiXCR and keeps one entry per CDR3 protein. The table records 200,000 to 300,000 distinct CDR3 sequences, about 30% of them present only once. The J segment lost 2 bases and the V segment lost 7 bases, leaving 4 bases of the junction unmatched. The CDR3 runs 13 residues. Germline V gives CDR1 MNHEY, CDR2 SVGEGT. The data were taken from a study of breast tumors, draining lymph nodes, adjacent tissues. Whole-study findings and limits: Data only fit, rather than demonstrated, lymph node origin of most tumor T cells. Data fit most tumor T cells coming from lymph node, expanding in tumor.

The sample was axillary lymph node tissue. This chain uses TRBV6-2 or TRBV6-3 with TRBJ2-5; TRBD1 agrees at 7 bases. The TCR was taken from a female donor with breast cancer. Some clones in this sample may be carry-over from other donors' samples. The CDR3: CASTRDSQETQYF. CDR3 nucleotide sequence: TGTGCCAGCACACGGGACAGTCAAGAGACCCAGTACTTC.